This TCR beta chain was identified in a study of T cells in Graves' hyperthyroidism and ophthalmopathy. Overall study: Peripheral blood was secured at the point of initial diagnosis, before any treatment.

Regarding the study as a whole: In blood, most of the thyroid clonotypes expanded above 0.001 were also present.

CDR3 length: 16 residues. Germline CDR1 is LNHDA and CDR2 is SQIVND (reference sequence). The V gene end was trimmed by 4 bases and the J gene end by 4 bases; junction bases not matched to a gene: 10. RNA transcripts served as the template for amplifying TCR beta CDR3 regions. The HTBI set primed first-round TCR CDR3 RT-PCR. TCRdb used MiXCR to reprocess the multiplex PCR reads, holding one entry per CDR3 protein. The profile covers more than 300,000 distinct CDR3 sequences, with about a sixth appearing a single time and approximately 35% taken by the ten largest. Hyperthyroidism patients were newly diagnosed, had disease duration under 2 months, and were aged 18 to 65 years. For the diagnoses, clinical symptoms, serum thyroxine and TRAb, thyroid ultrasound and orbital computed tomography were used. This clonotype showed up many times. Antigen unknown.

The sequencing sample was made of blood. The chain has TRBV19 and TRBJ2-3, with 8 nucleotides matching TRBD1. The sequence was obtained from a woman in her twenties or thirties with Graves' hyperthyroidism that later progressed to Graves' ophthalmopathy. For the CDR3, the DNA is TGTGCCAGTAGTAACCGGCCAGCAGGGGGCCCAGATACGCAGTATTTT. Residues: CASSNRPAGGPDTQYF.